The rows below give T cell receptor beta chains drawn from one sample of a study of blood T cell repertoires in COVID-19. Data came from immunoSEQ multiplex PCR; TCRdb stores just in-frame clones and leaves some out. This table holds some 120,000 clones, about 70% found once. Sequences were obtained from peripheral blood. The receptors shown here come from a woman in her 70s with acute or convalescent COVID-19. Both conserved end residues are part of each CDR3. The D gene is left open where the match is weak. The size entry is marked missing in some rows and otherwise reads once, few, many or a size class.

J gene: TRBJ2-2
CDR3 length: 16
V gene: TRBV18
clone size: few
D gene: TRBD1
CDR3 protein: CASSSGNRGDTGELFF
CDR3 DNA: TGTGCCAGCTCATCCGGGAACAGGGGCGACACCGGGGAGCTGTTTTTT

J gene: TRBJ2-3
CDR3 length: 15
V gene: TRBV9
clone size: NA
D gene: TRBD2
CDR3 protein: CASSFSGALRDTQYF
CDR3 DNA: TGTGCCAGCAGCTTTAGCGGGGCCCTCCGGGATACGCAGTATTTT

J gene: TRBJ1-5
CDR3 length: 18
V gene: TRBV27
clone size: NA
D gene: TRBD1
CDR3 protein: CASSLPFPGTETNQPQHF
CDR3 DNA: TGTGCCAGCAGTTTACCCTTCCCCGGGACAGAGACCAATCAGCCCCAGCATTTT

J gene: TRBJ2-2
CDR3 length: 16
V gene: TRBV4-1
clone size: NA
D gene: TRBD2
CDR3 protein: CASSLLAGIDTGELFF
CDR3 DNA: TGCGCCAGCAGCCTTCTAGCGGGGATCGACACCGGGGAGCTGTTTTTT

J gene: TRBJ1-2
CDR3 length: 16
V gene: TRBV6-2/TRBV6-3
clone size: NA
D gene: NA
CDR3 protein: CASSYRVGPGGYGYTF
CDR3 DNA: TGTGCCAGCAGTTACCGGGTCGGCCCCGGGGGCTATGGCTACACCTTC

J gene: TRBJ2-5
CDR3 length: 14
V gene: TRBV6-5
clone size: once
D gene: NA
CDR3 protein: CASSYGVGGETQYF
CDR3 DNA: TGTGCCAGCAGTTACGGGGTAGGGGGAGAGACCCAGTACTTC

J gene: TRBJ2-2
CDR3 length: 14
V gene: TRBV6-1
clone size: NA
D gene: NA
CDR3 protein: CASSELPRAGELFF
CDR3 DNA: TGTGCCAGCAGTGAATTACCGAGGGCCGGGGAGCTGTTTTTT

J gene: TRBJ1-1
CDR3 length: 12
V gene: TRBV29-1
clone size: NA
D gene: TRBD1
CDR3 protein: CSVGDSQNEAFF
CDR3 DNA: TGCAGCGTTGGGGACAGCCAAAATGAAGCTTTCTTT

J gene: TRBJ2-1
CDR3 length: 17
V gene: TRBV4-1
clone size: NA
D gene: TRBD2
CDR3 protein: CASSHLNLGLDTDEQFF
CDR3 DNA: TGCGCCAGCAGCCATCTTAACCTCGGACTAGATACGGATGAGCAGTTCTTC

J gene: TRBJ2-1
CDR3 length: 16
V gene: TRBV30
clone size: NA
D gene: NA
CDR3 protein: CAWSRPGRDGYNEQFF
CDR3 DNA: TGTGCCTGGAGCAGGCCGGGGCGGGATGGCTACAATGAGCAGTTCTTC

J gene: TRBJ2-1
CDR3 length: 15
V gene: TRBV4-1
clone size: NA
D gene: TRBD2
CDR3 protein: CASSPGTSDYNEQFF
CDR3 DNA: TGCGCCAGCAGCCCCGGGACTAGCGATTACAATGAGCAGTTCTTC

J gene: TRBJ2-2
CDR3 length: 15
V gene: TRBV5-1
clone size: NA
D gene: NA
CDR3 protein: CASSLEGRRGGELFF
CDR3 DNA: TGCGCCAGCAGCTTGGAAGGCAGGCGTGGCGGGGAGCTGTTTTTT

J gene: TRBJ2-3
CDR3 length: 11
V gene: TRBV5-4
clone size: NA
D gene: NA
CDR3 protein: CASSLEGTQYF
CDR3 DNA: TGTGCCAGCAGCTTAGAGGGTACGCAGTATTTT

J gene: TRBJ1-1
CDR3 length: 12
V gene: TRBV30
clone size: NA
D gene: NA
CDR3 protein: CAWLTGFTEAFF
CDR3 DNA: TGTGCCTGGTTAACAGGGTTTACTGAAGCTTTCTTT

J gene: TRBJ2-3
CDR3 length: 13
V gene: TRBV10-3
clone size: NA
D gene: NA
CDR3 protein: CAIKREGTDTQYF
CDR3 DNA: TGTGCCATCAAAAGGGAGGGCACAGATACGCAGTATTTT

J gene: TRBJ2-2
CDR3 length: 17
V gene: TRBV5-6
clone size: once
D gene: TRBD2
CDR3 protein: CASSLERTSGYTGELFF
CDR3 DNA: TGTGCCAGCAGCTTGGAGCGGACTAGCGGGTACACCGGGGAGCTGTTTTTT

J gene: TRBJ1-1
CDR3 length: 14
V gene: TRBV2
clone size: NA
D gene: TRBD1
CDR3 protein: CASDEGQGRQKAFF
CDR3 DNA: TGTGCCAGCGACGAGGGACAGGGGAGGCAAAAGGCTTTCTTT

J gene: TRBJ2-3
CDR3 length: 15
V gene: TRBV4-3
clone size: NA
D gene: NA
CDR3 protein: CASSRSRGSTDTQYF
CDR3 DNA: TGCGCCAGCAGCCGTTCGCGGGGTAGCACAGATACGCAGTATTTT

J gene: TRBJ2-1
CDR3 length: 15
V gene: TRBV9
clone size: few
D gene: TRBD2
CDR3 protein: CASSVGWEGLDEQFF
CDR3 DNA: TGTGCCAGCAGCGTAGGGTGGGAGGGTTTAGATGAGCAGTTCTTC

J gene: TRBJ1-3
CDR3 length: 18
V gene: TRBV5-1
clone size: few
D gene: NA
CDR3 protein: CASSWKGPDTLSGNTIYF
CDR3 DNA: TGCGCCAGCAGCTGGAAGGGCCCGGACACTCTCTCTGGAAACACCATATATTTT

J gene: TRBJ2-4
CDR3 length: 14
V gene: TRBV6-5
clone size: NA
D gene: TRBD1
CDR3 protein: CASRPGTGLNIQYF
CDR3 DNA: TGTGCCAGCAGGCCCGGGACAGGGTTGAACATTCAGTACTTC

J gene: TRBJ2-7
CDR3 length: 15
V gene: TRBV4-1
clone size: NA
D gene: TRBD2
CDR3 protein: CASSRGTSGSYEQYF
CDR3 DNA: TGCGCCAGCAGCCGAGGGACTAGCGGGAGCTACGAGCAGTACTTC

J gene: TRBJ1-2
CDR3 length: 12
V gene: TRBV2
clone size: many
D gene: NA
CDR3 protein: CASSSEGDGYTF
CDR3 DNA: TGTGCCAGCAGTTCAGAGGGGGATGGCTACACCTTC

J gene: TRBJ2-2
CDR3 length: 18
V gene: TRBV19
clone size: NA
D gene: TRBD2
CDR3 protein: CASSTRTSGREKHGELFF
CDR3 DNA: TGTGCCAGTAGTACCCGGACTAGCGGGAGGGAGAAGCACGGGGAGCTGTTTTTT

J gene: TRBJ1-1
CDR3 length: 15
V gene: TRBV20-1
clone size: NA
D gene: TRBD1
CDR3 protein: CSASPDRGGIAEAFF
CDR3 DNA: TGCAGTGCTAGTCCGGACAGGGGCGGCATCGCTGAAGCTTTCTTT

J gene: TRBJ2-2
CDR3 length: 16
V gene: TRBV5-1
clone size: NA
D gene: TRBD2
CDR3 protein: CASSLGLAGASGELFF
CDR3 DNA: TGCGCCAGCAGCTTGGGCCTAGCGGGGGCCTCCGGGGAGCTGTTTTTT

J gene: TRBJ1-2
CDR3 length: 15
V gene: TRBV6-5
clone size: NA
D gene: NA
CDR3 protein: CASSSSRVLNYGYTF
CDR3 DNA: TGTGCCAGCAGTTCATCAAGAGTTCTCAACTATGGCTACACCTTC

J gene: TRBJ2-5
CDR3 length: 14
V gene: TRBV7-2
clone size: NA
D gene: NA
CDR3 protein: CASSRTLSEETQYF
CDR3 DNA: TGTGCCAGCAGTCGGACACTCTCGGAAGAGACCCAGTACTTC

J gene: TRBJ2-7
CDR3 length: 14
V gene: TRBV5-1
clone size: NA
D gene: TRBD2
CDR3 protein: CASSSLAASGEQYF
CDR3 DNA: TGCGCCAGCAGCTCCCTAGCGGCCTCGGGAGAGCAGTACTTC

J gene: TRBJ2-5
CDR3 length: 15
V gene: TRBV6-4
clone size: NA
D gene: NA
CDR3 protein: CASSDLTGCQETQYF
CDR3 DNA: TGTGCCAGCAGTGACCTTACAGGGTGCCAAGAGACCCAGTACTTC

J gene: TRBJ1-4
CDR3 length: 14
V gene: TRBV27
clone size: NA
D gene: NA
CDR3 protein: CASSLGLTNEKLFF
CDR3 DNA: TGTGCCAGCAGTTTGGGGCTGACTAATGAAAAACTGTTTTTT

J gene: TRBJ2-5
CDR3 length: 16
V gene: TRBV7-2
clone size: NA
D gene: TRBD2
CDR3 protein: CASSLGGLAFQETQYF
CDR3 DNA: TGTGCCAGCAGCTTAGGGGGACTAGCGTTCCAAGAGACCCAGTACTTC

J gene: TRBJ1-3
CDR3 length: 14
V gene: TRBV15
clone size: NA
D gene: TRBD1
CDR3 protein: CATSRAWGQDTIYF
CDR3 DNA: TGTGCCACCAGCAGAGCTTGGGGACAGGACACCATATATTTT

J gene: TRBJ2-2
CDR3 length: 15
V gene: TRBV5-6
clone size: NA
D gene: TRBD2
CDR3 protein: CASSPAGLAGGELFF
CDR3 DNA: TGTGCCAGCAGCCCCGCGGGACTAGCGGGCGGGGAGCTGTTTTTT

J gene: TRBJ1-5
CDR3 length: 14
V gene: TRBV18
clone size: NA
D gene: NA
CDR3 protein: CASSPGQSDQPQHF
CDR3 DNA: TGTGCCAGCTCACCAGGACAGTCCGATCAGCCCCAGCATTTT

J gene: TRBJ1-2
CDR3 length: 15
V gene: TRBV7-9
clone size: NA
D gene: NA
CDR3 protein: CASSSAGLPNYGYTF
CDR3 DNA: TGTGCCAGCAGCTCCGCAGGGCTTCCTAACTATGGCTACACCTTC

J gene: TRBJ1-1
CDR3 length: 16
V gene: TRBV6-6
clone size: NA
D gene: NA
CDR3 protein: CASSSSPMGGNTEAFF
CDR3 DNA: TGTGCCAGCAGTTCCAGTCCGATGGGGGGGAACACTGAAGCTTTCTTT

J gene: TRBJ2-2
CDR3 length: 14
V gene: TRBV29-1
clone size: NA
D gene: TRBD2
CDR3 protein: CSVGFGGKTGELFF
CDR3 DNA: TGCAGCGTGGGTTTCGGGGGGAAAACCGGGGAGCTGTTTTTT

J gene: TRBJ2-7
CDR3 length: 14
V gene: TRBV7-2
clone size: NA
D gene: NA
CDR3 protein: CASSNNRVAYEQYF
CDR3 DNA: TGTGCCAGCAGTAACAACAGGGTTGCCTACGAGCAGTACTTC

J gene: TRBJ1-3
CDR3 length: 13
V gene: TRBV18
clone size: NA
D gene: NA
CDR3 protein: CASSPRTGNTIYF
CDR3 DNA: TGTGCCAGCTCACCCCGGACAGGAAACACCATATATTTT

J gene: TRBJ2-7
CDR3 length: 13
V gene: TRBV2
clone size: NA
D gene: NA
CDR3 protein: CAGDLGSSYEQYF
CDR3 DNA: TGTGCAGGGGATTTAGGTTCTTCCTACGAGCAGTACTTC

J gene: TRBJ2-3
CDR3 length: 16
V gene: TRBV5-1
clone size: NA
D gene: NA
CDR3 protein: CASSLAIGASTDTQYF
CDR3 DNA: TGCGCCAGCAGCTTGGCCATTGGAGCTAGCACAGATACGCAGTATTTT

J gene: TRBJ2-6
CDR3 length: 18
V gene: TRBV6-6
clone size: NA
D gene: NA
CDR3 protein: CASSRRDTGTSGANVLTF
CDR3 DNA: TGTGCCAGCAGCCGAAGGGACACAGGAACCTCTGGGGCCAACGTCCTGACTTTC

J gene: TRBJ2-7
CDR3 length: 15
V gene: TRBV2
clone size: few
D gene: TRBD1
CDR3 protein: CASSGTGGLVREQYF
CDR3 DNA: TGTGCCAGCAGTGGGACAGGGGGTCTCGTTCGGGAGCAGTACTTC

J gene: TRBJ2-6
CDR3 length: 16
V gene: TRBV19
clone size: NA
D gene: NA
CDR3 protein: CASSIIRGSGANVLTF
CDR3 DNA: TGTGCCAGTAGTATAATTAGGGGCTCTGGGGCCAACGTCCTGACTTTC

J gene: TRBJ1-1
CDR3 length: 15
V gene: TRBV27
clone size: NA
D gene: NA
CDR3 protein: CASSLSLSRNTEAFF
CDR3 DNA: TGTGCCAGCAGTTTATCCTTATCGCGCAACACTGAAGCTTTCTTT

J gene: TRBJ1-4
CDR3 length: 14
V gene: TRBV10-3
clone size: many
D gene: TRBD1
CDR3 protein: CAISERQGAEKLFF
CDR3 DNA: TGTGCCATCAGTGAGAGGCAGGGGGCGGAAAAACTGTTTTTT

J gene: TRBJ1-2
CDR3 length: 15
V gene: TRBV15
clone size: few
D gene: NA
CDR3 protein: CATSSVFPANYGYTF
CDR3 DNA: TGTGCCACCAGCAGCGTATTTCCAGCTAACTATGGCTACACCTTC

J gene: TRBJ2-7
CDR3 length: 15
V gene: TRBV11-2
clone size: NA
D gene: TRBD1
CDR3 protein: CASSLPGQGRYEQYF
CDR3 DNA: TGTGCCAGCAGCCTACCGGGACAGGGCAGGTACGAGCAGTACTTC

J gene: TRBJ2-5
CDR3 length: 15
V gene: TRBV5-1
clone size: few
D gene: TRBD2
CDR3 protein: CASSLGTSGLETQYF
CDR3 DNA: TGCGCCAGCAGCTTGGGGACTAGCGGTCTAGAGACCCAGTACTTC

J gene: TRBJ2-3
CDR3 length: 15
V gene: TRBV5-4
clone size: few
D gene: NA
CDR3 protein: CASSLKRSTEDTQYF
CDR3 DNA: TGTGCCAGCAGCTTGAAGCGGAGCACGGAAGATACGCAGTATTTT

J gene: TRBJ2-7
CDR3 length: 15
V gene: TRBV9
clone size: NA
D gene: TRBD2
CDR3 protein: CASSQAGSAVYEQYF
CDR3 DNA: TGTGCCAGCAGCCAAGCGGGGAGCGCGGTCTACGAGCAGTACTTC

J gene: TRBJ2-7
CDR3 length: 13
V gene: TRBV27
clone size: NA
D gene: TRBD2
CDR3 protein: CASSWGGTYEQYF
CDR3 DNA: TGTGCCAGCAGTTGGGGGGGGACCTACGAGCAGTACTTC

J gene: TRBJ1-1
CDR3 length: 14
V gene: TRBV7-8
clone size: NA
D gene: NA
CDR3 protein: CASSRKSGNTEAFF
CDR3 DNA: TGTGCCAGCAGCCGGAAGAGCGGGAACACTGAAGCTTTCTTT

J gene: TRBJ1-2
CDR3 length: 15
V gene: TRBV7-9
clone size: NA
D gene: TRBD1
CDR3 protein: CASSQQGAGSYGYTF
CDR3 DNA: TGTGCCAGCAGCCAACAGGGGGCTGGTAGCTATGGCTACACCTTC

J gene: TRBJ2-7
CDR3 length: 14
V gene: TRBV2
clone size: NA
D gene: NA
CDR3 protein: CASREKGAFHEQYF
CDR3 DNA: TGTGCCAGCAGGGAGAAAGGGGCCTTCCACGAGCAGTACTTC

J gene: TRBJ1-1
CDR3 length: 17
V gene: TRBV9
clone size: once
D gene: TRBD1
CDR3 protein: CASSVVGQGTLNTEAFF
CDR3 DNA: TGTGCCAGCAGCGTAGTGGGACAGGGAACCTTGAACACTGAAGCTTTCTTT

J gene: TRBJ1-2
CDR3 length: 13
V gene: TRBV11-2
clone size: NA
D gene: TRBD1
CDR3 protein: CASSLGQGNGYTF
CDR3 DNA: TGTGCCAGCAGCTTAGGACAGGGAAATGGCTACACCTTC

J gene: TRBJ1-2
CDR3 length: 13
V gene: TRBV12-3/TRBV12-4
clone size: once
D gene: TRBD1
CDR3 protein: CASSFKGASGYTF
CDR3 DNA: TGTGCCAGCAGTTTTAAGGGGGCGAGTGGCTACACCTTC